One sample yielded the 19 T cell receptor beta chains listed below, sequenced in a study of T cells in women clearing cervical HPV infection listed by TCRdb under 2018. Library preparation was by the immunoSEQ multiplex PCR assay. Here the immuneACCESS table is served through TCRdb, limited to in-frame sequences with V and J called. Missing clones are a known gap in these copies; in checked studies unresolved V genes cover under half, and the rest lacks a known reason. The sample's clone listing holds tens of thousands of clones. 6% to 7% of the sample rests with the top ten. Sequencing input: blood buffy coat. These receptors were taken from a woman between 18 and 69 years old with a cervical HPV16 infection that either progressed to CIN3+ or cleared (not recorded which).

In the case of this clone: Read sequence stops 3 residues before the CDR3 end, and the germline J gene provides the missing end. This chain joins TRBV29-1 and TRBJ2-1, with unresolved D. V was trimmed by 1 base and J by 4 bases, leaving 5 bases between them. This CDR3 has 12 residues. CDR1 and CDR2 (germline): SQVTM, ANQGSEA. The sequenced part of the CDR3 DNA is TGCAGCGTTGAAGGGCTTTACAATGAG. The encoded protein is CSVEGLYNE. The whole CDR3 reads CSVEGLYNEQFF.

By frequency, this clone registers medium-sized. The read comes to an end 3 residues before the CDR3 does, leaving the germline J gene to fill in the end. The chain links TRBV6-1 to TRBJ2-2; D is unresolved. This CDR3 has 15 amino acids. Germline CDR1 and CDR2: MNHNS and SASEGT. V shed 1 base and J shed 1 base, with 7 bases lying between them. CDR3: CASSEVYKNTGELFF. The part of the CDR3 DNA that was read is TGTGCCAGCAGTGAAGTTTACAAGAACACCGGGGAG.

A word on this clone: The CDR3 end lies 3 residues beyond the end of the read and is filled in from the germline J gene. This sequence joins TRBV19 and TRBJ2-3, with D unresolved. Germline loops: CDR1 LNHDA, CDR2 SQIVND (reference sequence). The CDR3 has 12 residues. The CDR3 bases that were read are TGTGCCAGTAGTATGCGGCTCGAGACG. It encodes CASSMRLET. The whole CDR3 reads CASSMRLETQYF.

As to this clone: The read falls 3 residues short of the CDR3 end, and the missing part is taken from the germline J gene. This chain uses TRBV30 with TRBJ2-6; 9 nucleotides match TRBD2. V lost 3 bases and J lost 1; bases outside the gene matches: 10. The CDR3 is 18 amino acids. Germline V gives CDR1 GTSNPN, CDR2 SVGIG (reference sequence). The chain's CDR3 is CAWRGAGGPTSGANVLTF. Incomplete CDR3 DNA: TGTGCCTGGAGGGGAGCGGGAGGTCCCACTTCTGGGGCCAACGTC.

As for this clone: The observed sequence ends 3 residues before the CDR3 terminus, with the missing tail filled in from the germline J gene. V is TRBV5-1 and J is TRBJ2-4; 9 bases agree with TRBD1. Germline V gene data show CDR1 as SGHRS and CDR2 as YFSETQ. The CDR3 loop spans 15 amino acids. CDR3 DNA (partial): TGCGCCAGCAGCGCGTCTCTGGGACAGGGTGAGACT. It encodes CASSASLGQGET. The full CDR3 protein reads CASSASLGQGETQYF.

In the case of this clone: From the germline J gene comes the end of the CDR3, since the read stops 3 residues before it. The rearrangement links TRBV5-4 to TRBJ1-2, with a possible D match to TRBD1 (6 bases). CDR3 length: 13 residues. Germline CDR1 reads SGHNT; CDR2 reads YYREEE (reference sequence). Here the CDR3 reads CASSLEQGGDYTF. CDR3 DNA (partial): TGTGCCAGCAGCTTGGAACAGGGTGGTGAC.

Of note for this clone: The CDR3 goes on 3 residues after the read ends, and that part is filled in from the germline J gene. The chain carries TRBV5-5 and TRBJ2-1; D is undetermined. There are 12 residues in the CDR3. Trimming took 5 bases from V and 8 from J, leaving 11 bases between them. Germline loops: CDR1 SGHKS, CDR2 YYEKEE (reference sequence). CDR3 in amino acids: CASSRVGYEQFF. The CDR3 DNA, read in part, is TGTGCCAGCAGTCGTGTAGGGTATGAG.

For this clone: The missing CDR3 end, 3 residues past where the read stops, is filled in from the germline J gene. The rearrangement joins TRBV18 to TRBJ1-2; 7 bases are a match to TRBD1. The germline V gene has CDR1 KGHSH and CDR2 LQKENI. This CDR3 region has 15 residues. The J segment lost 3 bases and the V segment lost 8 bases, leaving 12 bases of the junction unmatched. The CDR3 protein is CASGQDRAVYYGYTF. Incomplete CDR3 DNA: TGTGCCAGCGGACAAGACAGGGCCGTCTACTATGGC.

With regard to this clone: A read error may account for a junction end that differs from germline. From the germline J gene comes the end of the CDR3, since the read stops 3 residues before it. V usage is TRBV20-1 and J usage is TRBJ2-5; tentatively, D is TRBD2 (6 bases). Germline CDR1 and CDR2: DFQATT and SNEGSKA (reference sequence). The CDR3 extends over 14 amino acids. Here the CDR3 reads CSTRGSGGQETQYF. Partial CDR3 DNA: TGCAGTACTAGGGGTTCCGGGGGCCAAGAGACC.

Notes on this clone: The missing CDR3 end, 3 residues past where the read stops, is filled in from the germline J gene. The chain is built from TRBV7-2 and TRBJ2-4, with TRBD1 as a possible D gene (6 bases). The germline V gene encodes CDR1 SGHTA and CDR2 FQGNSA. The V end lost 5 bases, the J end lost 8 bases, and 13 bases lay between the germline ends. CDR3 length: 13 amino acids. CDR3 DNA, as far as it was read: TGTGCCAGCAGCCAAAACAGGGTCGACATT. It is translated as CASSQNRVDI. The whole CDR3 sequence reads CASSQNRVDIQYF.

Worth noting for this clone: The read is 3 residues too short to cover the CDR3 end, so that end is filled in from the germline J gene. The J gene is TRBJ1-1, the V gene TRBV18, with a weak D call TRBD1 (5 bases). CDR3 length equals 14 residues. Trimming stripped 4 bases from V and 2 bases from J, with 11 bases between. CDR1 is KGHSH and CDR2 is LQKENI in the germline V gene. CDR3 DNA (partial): TGTGCCAGCTCACTGATGGACATCAACACTGAA. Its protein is CASSLMDINTE. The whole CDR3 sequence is CASSLMDINTEAFF.

The DNA read from the CDR3 is TGCAGTGTTCCGGACAGATTTGACAATGAG. Translating it yields CSVPDRFDNE. The entire CDR3 protein reads CSVPDRFDNEQFF. The V gene is TRBV20-1, the J gene TRBJ2-1, with D possibly matching TRBD1 (6 bases). Read sequence stops 3 residues before the CDR3 end, and the germline J gene provides the missing end. The CDR3 consists of 13 residues. In germline, CDR1 is DFQATT, CDR2 SNEGSKA (reference sequence). Trimming pared 7 bases from V and 5 bases from J, leaving 15 bases between.

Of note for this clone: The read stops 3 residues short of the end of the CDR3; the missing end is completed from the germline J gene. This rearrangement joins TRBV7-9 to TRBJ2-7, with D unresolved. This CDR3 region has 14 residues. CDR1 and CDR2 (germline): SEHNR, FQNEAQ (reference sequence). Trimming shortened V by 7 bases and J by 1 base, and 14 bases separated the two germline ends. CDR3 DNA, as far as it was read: TGTGCCAGCACCGCGAACACGGGTTCCTACGAG. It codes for CASTANTGSYE. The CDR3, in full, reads CASTANTGSYEQYF.

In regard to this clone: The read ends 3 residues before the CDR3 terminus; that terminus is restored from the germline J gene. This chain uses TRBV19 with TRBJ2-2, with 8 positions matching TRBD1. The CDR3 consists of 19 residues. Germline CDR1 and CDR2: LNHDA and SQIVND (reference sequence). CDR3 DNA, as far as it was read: TGTGCCAGTAGTATAGGGACAGGGCGGCTGGGCTCTGGGGCCAACGTG. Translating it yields CASSIGTGRLGSGANV. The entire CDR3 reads CASSIGTGRLGSGANVLFF.

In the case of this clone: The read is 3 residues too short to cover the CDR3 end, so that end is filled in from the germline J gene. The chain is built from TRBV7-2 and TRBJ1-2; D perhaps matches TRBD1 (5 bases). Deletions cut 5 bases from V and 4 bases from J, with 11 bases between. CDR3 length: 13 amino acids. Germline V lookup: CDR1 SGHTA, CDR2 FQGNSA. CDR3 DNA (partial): TGTGCCAGCAGCCCCCGACAGCTCTATGGC. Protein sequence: CASSPRQLYG. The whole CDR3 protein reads CASSPRQLYGYTF.

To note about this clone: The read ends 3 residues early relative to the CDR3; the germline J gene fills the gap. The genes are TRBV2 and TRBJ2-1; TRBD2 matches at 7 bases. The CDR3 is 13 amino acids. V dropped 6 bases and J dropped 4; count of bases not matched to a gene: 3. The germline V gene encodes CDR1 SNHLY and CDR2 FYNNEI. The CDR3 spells CASRLALYNEQFF. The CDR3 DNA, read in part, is TGTGCCAGCAGACTAGCGTTATACAATGAG.

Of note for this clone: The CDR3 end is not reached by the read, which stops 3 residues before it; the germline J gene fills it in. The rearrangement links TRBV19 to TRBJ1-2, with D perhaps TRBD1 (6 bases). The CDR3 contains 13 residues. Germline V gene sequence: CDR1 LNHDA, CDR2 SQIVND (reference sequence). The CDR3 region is CASNQRGYNDYTF. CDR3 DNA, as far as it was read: TGTGCCAGTAACCAAAGGGGGTACAATGAC.

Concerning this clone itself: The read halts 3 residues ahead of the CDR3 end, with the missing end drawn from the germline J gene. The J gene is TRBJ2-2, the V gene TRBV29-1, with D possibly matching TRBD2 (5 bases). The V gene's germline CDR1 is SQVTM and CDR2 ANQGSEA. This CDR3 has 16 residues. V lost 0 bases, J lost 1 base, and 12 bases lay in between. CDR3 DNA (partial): TGCAGCGTTGAAGATTCCAGCGGAAAGAACACCGGGGAG. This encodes CSVEDSSGKNTGE. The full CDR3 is CSVEDSSGKNTGELFF.

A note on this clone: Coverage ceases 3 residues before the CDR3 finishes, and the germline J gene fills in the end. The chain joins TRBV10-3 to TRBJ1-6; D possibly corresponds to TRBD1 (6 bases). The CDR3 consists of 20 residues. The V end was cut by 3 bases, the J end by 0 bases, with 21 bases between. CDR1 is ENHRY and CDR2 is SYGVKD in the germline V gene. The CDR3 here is CAISDRGGETRSSYNSPLHF. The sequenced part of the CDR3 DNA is TGTGCCATCAGTGACAGGGGAGGGGAAACCAGGAGCTCCTATAATTCACCC.